One sample yielded the 12 T cell receptor beta chains listed below, sequenced in a study of blood T cells in healthy people across ages. Together with a sample-barcoded 5' primer, a J-beta primer mix was included in a second PCR lasting roughly 6 to 12 cycles. TCRdb used MiXCR to reprocess the 5' RACE reads, holding one entry per CDR3 protein. The sample holds 910,000 or so distinct CDR3 sequences, 45% to 60% seen once. Sequencing was carried out using blood. The receptors shown here come from a woman aged 60-70 years in good health.

This clonotype was counted a few times. The genes are TRBV28 and TRBJ1-2; D is perhaps TRBD1 (6 bases). From germline, CDR1 is MDHEN and CDR2 SYDVKM. V lost 3 bases and J 5 bases, leaving 13 bases between the germline ends. The CDR3 consists of 14 residues. CDR3 sequence reads: CASSLGGEGYGYTF. The CDR3 DNA follows: TGTGCCAGCAGTTTGGGGGGCGAAGGGTATGGCTACACCTTC.

This clonotype appeared a single time. The chain employs TRBV27 and TRBJ2-4; D unclear. The end of the DNA fits TRBJ2-7 better, so the J call may be wrong. The length of the CDR3 is 15 residues. Per germline, CDR1 MNHEY and CDR2 SMNVEV (reference sequence). CDR3 in amino acids: CASSLRAGEAYEQYF. Here the CDR3 DNA reads TGTGCCAGCAGTTTAAGGGCAGGCGAAGCCTACGAGCAGTACTTC.

This clonotype appeared a few times. The chain has TRBV28 and TRBJ2-7; no reliable D call. This CDR3 region has 13 residues. CDR1 and CDR2 (germline): MDHEN, SYDVKM. V was shortened by 6 bases and J by 5 bases, with 14 bases between the two germline ends. The CDR3 bases are TGTGCCAGCAGCACTGCGACTCTCAACGAGCAGTACTTC. Translating gives CASSTATLNEQYF.

A few counts support this clonotype. The chain links TRBV20-1 to TRBJ2-1; TRBD2 agrees at 9 bases. Germline CDR1 DFQATT, CDR2 SNEGSKA (reference sequence). V dropped 3 bases and J dropped 5; count of bases not matched to a gene: 11. The CDR3 is 16 amino acids. CDR3 region: CSASGLAGHVDNEQFF. The CDR3 nucleotides are TGCAGTGCTAGTGGGCTAGCGGGACATGTTGACAATGAGCAGTTCTTC.

This chain uses TRBV28 with TRBJ2-5, with D perhaps TRBD2 (5 bases). CDR1 is MDHEN, CDR2 SYDVKM, per germline. V lost 6 bases and J lost 5, with 16 bases in between. The CDR3 length is 14 residues. The CDR3 sequence: CASRVSGAGETQYF. Written as DNA, the CDR3 is TGTGCCAGCAGAGTAAGCGGAGCTGGGGAGACCCAGTACTTC.

CDR3 amino acids: CSAAGVTTYEQYF. In DNA form, the CDR3 reads TGCAGTGCTGCGGGAGTTACTACCTACGAGCAGTACTTC. This chain uses TRBV20-1 with TRBJ2-4; 7 bases agree with TRBD2. The end of the DNA aligns better with TRBJ2-7, so the J call may be wrong. The CDR3 runs 13 residues. Germline CDR1 and CDR2: DFQATT and SNEGSKA (reference sequence).

CDR3 DNA sequence: TGTGCCAGCAGCCAAGGGGACCATCAGCCCCAGCATTTT. Protein sequence: CASSQGDHQPQHF. The chain couples TRBV3-1 to TRBJ1-5; a possible D gene is TRBD1 (5 bases). Trimming left V 1 base short and J 5 bases short, with 6 bases between. The germline gives CDR1 LGHDT, CDR2 YNNKEL (reference sequence). The CDR3 is 13 amino acids.

This chain uses TRBV4-1 with TRBJ1-6; TRBD1 agrees at 7 bases. The trim removed 4 bases at V and 9 bases at J, leaving 12 bases unmatched. The CDR3 runs 16 residues. Germline CDR1 is MGHRA and CDR2 is YSYEKL. CDR3 region: CASSREGTVSPSPLHF. In nucleotides, the CDR3 is TGCGCCAGCAGCCGAGAAGGGACAGTTAGTCCTTCACCCCTCCACTTT.

The V call is TRBV12-3 or TRBV12-4, the J call TRBJ2-7, with TRBD2 matching 9 bases. V was pared by 3 bases and J by 5 bases, with 11 bases of the junction left unmatched. This CDR3 comprises 16 residues. The DNA for the CDR3 is TGTGCCAGCAGTTTGTTCCGCGGGGGGGATCAGAACGAGCAGTACTTC. It encodes CASSLFRGGDQNEQYF.

The chain employs TRBV10-2 and TRBJ2-7; TRBD2 aligns across 13 bases. This CDR3 has 16 residues. The germline V gene has CDR1 WSHSY and CDR2 SAAADI. V dropped 6 bases and J dropped 3; count of bases not matched to a gene: 8. In DNA, the CDR3 is TGCGCCAGCAGATTAGGAGGGACTAGCGGGGTCTACGAGCAGTACTTC. It codes for CASRLGGTSGVYEQYF.

V and J are TRBV29-1 and TRBJ2-7; the match to TRBD1 covers 9 bases. CDR3 length equals 13 residues. The junction had 7 bases not matched to a gene; V was cut back by 6 bases and J by 4 bases. Germline-derived CDR1 and CDR2 are SQVTM and ANQGSEA. CDR3 loop: CSVTRDRVYEQYF. DNA of the CDR3: TGCAGCGTCACCCGGGACAGGGTGTACGAGCAGTACTTC.

This clonotype was seen ten or more times. CDR3 DNA: TGTGCCAGCAGCAGACTAGCGGGGCTCTACGAGCAGTACTTC. Protein sequence: CASSRLAGLYEQYF. The chain recombines TRBV27 with TRBJ2-7; 11 nucleotides align to TRBD2. The trim removed 6 bases at V and 3 bases at J, leaving 4 bases unmatched. Germline V gene data show CDR1 as MNHEY and CDR2 as SMNVEV (reference sequence). This CDR3 comprises 14 residues.